This T cell receptor (beta chain) is drawn from a study of shared clonotypes between healthy human individuals. The CDR3 is made up of 14 amino acids. V was trimmed by 5 bases and J by 0 bases, leaving 11 bases between them. CDR1 is MNHEY and CDR2 is SMNVEV in the germline V gene (reference sequence). Memory CD4+ cells were the fraction left after CD45RA+ naive selection. Produced via immunoSEQ multiplex PCR; TCRdb's table is partial and in-frame only. The sample carries over a million clones, approximately 96% recorded once. Sequencing was done on a sample of naive CD4+ T cells sorted from blood. Subset denoted: CD45RA+ positively selected. The chain is built from TRBV27 and TRBJ2-7; D gene uncertain. The clonotype was recovered from a man in his thirties or forties in good health. The CDR3 bases are TGTGCCAGCAGTCACGGCAGAAGCTCCTACGAGCAGTACTTC. Translated, it gives CASSHGRSSYEQYF.